This is a list of T cell receptor beta chains from one sample in a study of blood T cell repertoires in COVID-19. Only in-frame clones appear in the TCRdb table, and some are missing; sequencing was by immunoSEQ multiplex PCR. This table has fewer than 150,000 clones, over 80% appearing once. The material sequenced was peripheral blood. The receptors come from a woman over 75 with acute or convalescent COVID-19. Both conserved end residues are part of each CDR3. D genes are given only for firm matches. Only some rows state a clone size, as once, few, many or a class for expanded clones.

16	TRBV4-2	TRBJ2-3	TRBD2	-	TGTGCCAGCAGCCAACTAGCGGGGGCTAGCACAGATACGCAGTATTTT	CASSQLAGASTDTQYF
16	TRBV5-1	TRBJ2-5	TRBD2	-	TGCGCCAGCAGCGGGACTCTAGCGGGGGGGCCGGAGACCCAGTACTTC	CASSGTLAGGPETQYF
15	TRBV5-6	TRBJ1-2	-	few	TGTGCCAGCAGCTTGCAAACACCTGATAACTATGGCTACACCTTC	CASSLQTPDNYGYTF
16	TRBV7-8	TRBJ1-6	-	few	TGTGCCAGCAGCCCCAAATTGACAGTTTTTAATTCACCCCTCCACTTT	CASSPKLTVFNSPLHF
16	TRBV5-1	TRBJ1-1	-	-	TGCGCCAGCAGCCCTCTGGCGGGGAGCTTGAACACTGAAGCTTTCTTT	CASSPLAGSLNTEAFF
13	TRBV7-2	TRBJ1-2	TRBD1	-	TGTGCCAGCAGCGGACAGGGGATCTATGGCTACACCTTC	CASSGQGIYGYTF
17	TRBV5-5	TRBJ1-1	-	-	TGTGCCAGCAGCTTGAGATCGGACGGTGGGGGCAACACTGAAGCTTTCTTT	CASSLRSDGGGNTEAFF
15	TRBV27	TRBJ1-5	-	few	TGTGCCAGCAGTCCCAACGGGAGGCCGAATCAGCCCCAGCATTTT	CASSPNGRPNQPQHF
12	TRBV28	TRBJ2-7	-	-	TGTGCCAGCAGTCCCGGGGTCTACGAGCAGTACTTC	CASSPGVYEQYF
16	TRBV4-3	TRBJ1-2	TRBD1	-	TGCGCCAGCAGCCCTAAAACCGACAGGGCAAACTATGGCTACACCTTC	CASSPKTDRANYGYTF
14	TRBV7-2	TRBJ1-5	TRBD1	-	TGTGCCAGCAGAAAGGACAGGGCCAATCAGCCCCAGCATTTT	CASRKDRANQPQHF
14	TRBV5-1	TRBJ2-7	TRBD1	-	TGCGCCAGTATCCCCGGGACAGGGTCACACGAGCAGTACTTC	CASIPGTGSHEQYF
14	TRBV18	TRBJ2-2	-	-	TGTGCCAGCTCACCAAGCACGGACACCGGGGAGCTGTTTTTT	CASSPSTDTGELFF
15	TRBV5-5	TRBJ1-1	TRBD1	-	TGTGCCAGCAGCTCGCAGGGACAGGGGAGGACTGAAGCTTTCTTT	CASSSQGQGRTEAFF
14	TRBV6-5	TRBJ2-5	TRBD2	once	TGTGCCAGCAGCGCTAGCGGGGGGGAAGAGACCCAGTACTTC	CASSASGGEETQYF
16	TRBV5-4	TRBJ2-3	TRBD2	-	TGTGCCAGCACCCGGGGTGGGCGCGGGGGGGCAGATACGCAGTATTTT	CASTRGGRGGADTQYF
15	TRBV5-1	TRBJ2-5	TRBD2	-	TGCGCCAGCAGCCTCCTAGCGGGAGGGCAAGAGACCCAGTACTTC	CASSLLAGGQETQYF
14	TRBV19	TRBJ2-5	-	-	TGTGCCAGTAGAGCCGGGGGGCAAAGGGAGACCCAGTACTTC	CASRAGGQRETQYF
12	TRBV11-2	TRBJ2-7	-	few	TGTGCCAGCAGCTTGCAGGGGTACGAGCAGTACTTC	CASSLQGYEQYF
14	TRBV7-3	TRBJ1-1	-	-	TGTGCCAGCAGCCCCATGGGGCGGAGCACTGAAGCTTTCTTT	CASSPMGRSTEAFF
15	TRBV5-6	TRBJ1-1	-	-	TGTGCCAGCAGCTTCAGCGCCAACGGAGGGGTAAAAGCTTTCTTT	CASSFSANGGVKAFF
14	TRBV5-1	TRBJ1-6	-	-	TGCGCCAGCAGTTTCGCAAGTCAGGATTCACCCCTCCACTTT	CASSFASQDSPLHF
16	TRBV15	TRBJ1-1	-	-	TGTGCCACCAGCAGAGATTTGCAGAGACCGGGGACTGAAGCTTTCTTT	CATSRDLQRPGTEAFF
12	TRBV3-1/TRBV3-2	TRBJ1-1	-	-	TGTGCCAGCAGCGAAGGGGCCCGGAGGGCTTTCTTT	CASSEGARRAFF
16	TRBV18	TRBJ1-6	-	-	TGTGCCAGCTCACCGTCCCGGGCGGCCGGGGATTCACCCCTCCACTTT	CASSPSRAAGDSPLHF
15	TRBV2	TRBJ2-1	TRBD1	-	TGTGCCAGCAGTGAGGACAGGGATTCTAACAATGAGCAGTTCTTC	CASSEDRDSNNEQFF
15	TRBV6-6	TRBJ1-4	TRBD1	once	TGTGCCAGCAGTTACGGGGCAGGGGGTAGGGAAAAACTGTTTTTT	CASSYGAGGREKLFF
15	TRBV6-2/TRBV6-3	TRBJ2-6	-	-	TGTGCCAGCAGTCCGTCTTCCTCTGGGGCCAACGTCCTGACTTTC	CASSPSSSGANVLTF
13	TRBV19	TRBJ1-2	-	-	TGTGCCAGTAGTATCGGGGGTAACTATGGCTACACCTTC	CASSIGGNYGYTF
15	TRBV5-1	TRBJ2-2	TRBD1	-	TGCGCCAGCAGACCGGGACAGGGCAACACCGGGGAGCTGTTTTTT	CASRPGQGNTGELFF
17	TRBV4-3	TRBJ1-1	-	few	TGCGCCAGCAGCCAAGGGCAGGGTTCCTCCATGAACACTGAAGCTTTCTTT	CASSQGQGSSMNTEAFF
13	TRBV2	TRBJ1-5	-	-	TGTGCCAGCAGTGAAGAAGTGGGCTTTCCCCAGCATTTT	CASSEEVGFPQHF
17	TRBV9	TRBJ1-2	-	-	TGTGCCAGCAGCGTAGACCAAGCTGGACTGAATTTCTATGGCTACACCTTC	CASSVDQAGLNFYGYTF
14	TRBV19	TRBJ2-3	-	few	TGTGCCAGTCGAGGGACACAGAGCACAGATACGCAGTATTTT	CASRGTQSTDTQYF
13	TRBV7-9	TRBJ1-1	-	-	TGTGCCAGCAGCTTAAACAGGAACACTGAAGCTTTCTTT	CASSLNRNTEAFF
16	TRBV7-2	TRBJ2-1	TRBD2	few	TGTGCCAGCAGCTTAGTCGGGACTAGCGGGAGCAATGAGCAGTTCTTC	CASSLVGTSGSNEQFF
18	TRBV5-8	TRBJ1-5	TRBD1	-	TGTGCCAGCAGCCCGCGGGACAGGTTAATAAAGAACAATCAGCCCCAGCATTTT	CASSPRDRLIKNNQPQHF
15	TRBV7-2	TRBJ1-4	-	once	TGTGCCAGCAGTTCCCGACAGTCAACTAATGAAAAACTGTTTTTT	CASSSRQSTNEKLFF
15	TRBV29-1	TRBJ2-1	-	-	TGCAGCGTTGAAAGGGTGTCCAGGGGAAACAATGAGCAGTTCTTC	CSVERVSRGNNEQFF
13	TRBV6-5	TRBJ1-1	-	-	TGTGCCAGCACCCGCCCCGGGGGGACTGAAGCTTTCTTT	CASTRPGGTEAFF
16	TRBV4-2	TRBJ1-4	-	-	TGTGCCAGCAGCCAAGATTCATCAGGGATCGGGGAAAAACTGTTTTTT	CASSQDSSGIGEKLFF
16	TRBV6-2/TRBV6-3	TRBJ1-6	TRBD1	-	TGTGCCAGCAGTTACTCCCGGACAGGGGGCGTTTCACCCCTCCACTTT	CASSYSRTGGVSPLHF
13	TRBV18	TRBJ2-5	-	-	TGTGCCAGCTCACCAACGAGGACAGACCCCCAGTACTTC	CASSPTRTDPQYF
15	TRBV27	TRBJ1-3	TRBD1	-	TGTGCCAGCAGTTTACAGGGGGCGAGTGGAAACACCATATATTTT	CASSLQGASGNTIYF
19	TRBV24-1	TRBJ2-1	-	-	TGTGCCACCAGTGATTCACGCCCCCAGCAGGGTAGCTCCTACAATGAGCAGTTCTTC	CATSDSRPQQGSSYNEQFF